The rows below give T cell receptor beta chains drawn from one sample of a study of cytomegalovirus exposure and HLA in healthy donors. Sequenced by immunoSEQ multiplex PCR; TCRdb stores in-frame clones only, minus some. Of fewer than 110,000 clones in the sample, almost 80% were seen once. The material sequenced was PBMCs. Every receptor here comes from a man aged 45 to 65 in good health and CMV-seropositive. Each CDR3 is given with its conserved first and last residue. The D gene is left open where the match is weak. The size entry is marked missing in some rows and otherwise reads once, few, many or a size class.

23,.,TRBJ2-7,TRBV12-1,.,CASSFEPTEVLPGTSGSEYEQYF,TGTGCCAGCAGCTTTGAACCGACGGAGGTTCTTCCCGGGACTAGCGGGAGTGAATACGAGCAGTACTTC
14,.,TRBJ2-3,TRBV5-1,.,CASSLVGAADTQYF,TGCGCCAGCAGCTTGGTGGGGGCGGCAGATACGCAGTATTTT
13,.,TRBJ2-1,TRBV27,few,CASSYQGDNEQFF,TGTGCCAGCAGTTATCAAGGGGACAATGAGCAGTTCTTC
15,.,TRBJ2-3,TRBV10-3,.,CAIRLTGVSTDTQYF,TGTGCCATCAGGTTGACGGGAGTTAGCACAGATACGCAGTATTTT
21,TRBD2,TRBJ2-4,TRBV15,.,CATSFKPGLAPRQGTKNIQYF,TGTGCCACCAGCTTCAAGCCGGGACTAGCGCCCCGACAGGGGACCAAAAACATTCAGTACTTC
15,TRBD1,TRBJ2-7,TRBV18,.,CASSQGRGRADEQYF,TGTGCCAGCTCACAGGGCAGGGGGCGCGCCGACGAGCAGTACTTC
14,.,TRBJ2-3,TRBV19,.,CASSIGLGGDTQYF,TGTGCCAGTAGTATCGGACTAGGGGGGGATACGCAGTATTTT
15,.,TRBJ2-2,TRBV27,.,CASGNRRGVPGELFF,TGTGCCAGCGGAAATCGTCGCGGGGTCCCCGGGGAGCTGTTTTTT
15,TRBD2,TRBJ2-1,TRBV7-3,medium-sized,CASTSLAGGPGEQFF,TGTGCCAGCACCTCACTAGCGGGAGGGCCCGGTGAGCAGTTCTTC
15,TRBD2,TRBJ2-7,TRBV5-8,once,CASSLGLAGLDEQYF,TGTGCCAGCAGCTTGGGACTAGCGGGACTCGACGAGCAGTACTTC